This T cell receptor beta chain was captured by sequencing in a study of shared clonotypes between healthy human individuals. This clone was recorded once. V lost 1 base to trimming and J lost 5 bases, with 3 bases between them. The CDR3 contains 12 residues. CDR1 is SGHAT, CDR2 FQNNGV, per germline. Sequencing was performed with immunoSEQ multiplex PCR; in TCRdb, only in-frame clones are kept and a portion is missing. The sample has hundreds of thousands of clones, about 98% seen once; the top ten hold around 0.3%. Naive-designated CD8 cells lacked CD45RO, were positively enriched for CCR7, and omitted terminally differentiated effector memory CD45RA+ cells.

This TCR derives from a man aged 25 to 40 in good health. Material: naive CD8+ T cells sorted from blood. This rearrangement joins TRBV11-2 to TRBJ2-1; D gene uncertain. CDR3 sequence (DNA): TGTGCCAGCAGCTTAGTCCACAATGAGCAGTTCTTC. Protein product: CASSLVHNEQFF.